Sequencing of this T cell receptor beta chain was carried out in a study of chemoradiotherapy in HPV16-positive cancers. Some clones are missing from TCRdb's copy, which holds only in-frame ones; the method was immunoSEQ multiplex PCR. The data show tens of thousands of clones, around 80% seen once. V was cut by 0 bases and J by 4 bases, with 9 bases left in between. Germline CDR1 reads MNHNS; CDR2 reads SASEGT. The CDR3 length is 14 residues. The sequence derives from a human donor with HPV-associated anogenital cancer. The chain employs TRBV6-1 and TRBJ1-2; D may be TRBD1 (5 bases). Sequences were derived from blood, sampled from a patient who underwent chemoradiotherapy. This CDR3 is CASSEAPGGYGYTF. The CDR3 DNA is TGTGCCAGCAGTGAAGCTCCGGGGGGCTATGGCTACACCTTC.